This is a list of T cell receptor beta chains from one sample in a study of response to subunit inactivated influenza vaccine. TCRdb re-called the RT-PCR reads through MiXCR, storing one row per CDR3 protein. The table records over 150,000 distinct CDR3 sequences, roughly 10% of them present only once. Sequencing was performed on CD8+ T cells sorted from PBMCs, taken about 24 months after vaccination. Receptors originate from a man aged 50 to 75 who received an inactivated influenza vaccine. Each CDR3 is given with its conserved first and last residue. D genes are given only for firm matches. Expanded clones are given a class, and other clones once, few, many or no size at all.

v_call	d_call	j_call	clone_size	cdr3_aa	cdr3_nt
TRBV20-1	TRBD1	TRBJ2-5	-	CSARAAGQATGPTQYF	TGCAGTGCTAGGGCTGCGGGACAGGCTACCGGTCCGACCCAGTACTTC
TRBV7-9	-	TRBJ2-5	few	CASDVGPQETQYF	TGTGCCAGCGACGTTGGCCCTCAAGAGACCCAGTACTTC
TRBV27	-	TRBJ2-7	-	CASSLGSGTYEQYF	TGTGCCAGCAGTTTGGGCTCGGGGACCTACGAGCAGTACTTC
TRBV27	-	TRBJ2-1	-	CASSAQPGLSSYNEQFF	TGTGCCAGCAGCGCTCAGCCGGGCCTTAGCTCCTACAATGAGCAGTTCTTC
TRBV9	TRBD1	TRBJ2-3	-	CASSVYGDRGGDAQYF	TGTGCCAGCAGCGTATACGGGGACAGGGGGGGAGATGCGCAGTATTTT
TRBV3-1	TRBD2	TRBJ2-7	few	CASSAGTSGYFYEQYF	TGTGCCAGCAGCGCCGGGACTAGCGGATATTTCTACGAGCAGTACTTC
TRBV5-1	-	TRBJ2-2	few	CASSFPTNTGELFF	TGCGCCAGCAGCTTTCCCACGAACACCGGGGAGCTGTTTTTT
TRBV10-3	-	TRBJ2-1	few	CAISDGGPYNEQFF	TGTGCCATCAGTGACGGGGGCCCCTACAATGAGCAGTTCTTC
TRBV2	-	TRBJ1-2	few	CARFNNYGYTF	TGTGCCAGATTTAACAACTATGGCTACACCTTC
TRBV4-1	-	TRBJ2-6	-	CASSQRPRRYSGANVLTF	TGCGCCAGCAGCCAGAGACCCCGACGGTACTCTGGGGCCAACGTCCTGACTTTC
TRBV20-1	TRBD2	TRBJ2-7	few	CSAGPRLAVYYEQYF	TGCAGTGCCGGACCCCGACTAGCTGTGTACTACGAGCAGTACTTC
TRBV4-1	TRBD2	TRBJ2-1	many	CASSQGGGLAAYNEQFF	TGCGCCAGCAGCCAAGGAGGGGGACTAGCGGCCTACAATGAGCAGTTCTTC
TRBV19	-	TRBJ2-1	-	CASSVTPGLPIPYNEQFF	TGTGCCAGTAGTGTCACCCCGGGACTCCCGATCCCCTACAATGAGCAGTTCTTC
TRBV27	-	TRBJ1-1	few	CASSLSMGNTEAFF	TGTGCCAGCAGTTTATCCATGGGGAACACTGAAGCTTTCTTT
TRBV5-1	TRBD1	TRBJ2-7	few	CASSHDRAYEQYF	TGCGCCAGCAGCCACGACAGGGCCTACGAGCAGTACTTC
TRBV7-2	-	TRBJ1-1	many	CASSFREGSEAFF	TGTGCCAGCAGCTTTAGGGAAGGGTCTGAAGCTTTCTTT